Given below is one TCR beta chain in context. J was trimmed by 4 bases and V by 3 bases; bases with no gene match: 8. The CDR3 has 15 amino acids. CDR1 is KGHSH, CDR2 LQKENI, per germline. This record comes from a study of T cell changes during pregnancy in multiple sclerosis. Here immunoSEQ multiplex PCR was the method, and the copy in TCRdb shows in-frame clones only, minus some. The data show tens of thousands of clones, about 93% seen once. The TCR comes from a female donor in good health, enrolled as a control in a pregnancy study. This material consisted of CD4+ T cells from peripheral blood mononuclear cells, taken in the third trimester of pregnancy. The chain employs TRBV18 and TRBJ1-2, with 7 nucleotides matching TRBD1. The CDR3: CASSPPQGHSYGYTF. The DNA for the CDR3 is TGTGCCAGCTCACCGCCACAGGGGCACTCCTATGGCTACACCTTC.